This passage covers 8 T cell receptor beta chains from one sample sequenced in a study of blood T cell repertoires in COVID-19. This table comes from immunoSEQ multiplex PCR, and its TCRdb copy is limited to in-frame clones, with some not included. The data show 95,000 to 150,000 clones, with roughly 88% seen just once and nearly 0.9% held by the top ten. Sequencing was performed on peripheral blood. The origin of the receptors is a woman between 50 and 59 years old with active or convalescent COVID-19.

The rearrangement uses TRBV20-1 and TRBJ2-3, with 12 bases identical to TRBD2. The CDR3 totals 17 residues. V dropped 3 bases and J dropped 6; count of bases not matched to a gene: 13. In germline, CDR1 is DFQATT, CDR2 SNEGSKA (reference sequence). The CDR3 loop is CSASDRLAGGLGDTQYF. The CDR3 DNA follows: TGCAGTGCTAGTGACCGGCTAGCGGGAGGGCTCGGTGATACGCAGTATTTT.

This chain links TRBV5-6 with TRBJ1-2; D possibly corresponds to TRBD1 (6 bases). Trimming took 1 base from V and 6 from J, leaving 16 bases between them. Germline CDR1 SGHDT, CDR2 YYEEEE. This CDR3 region has 15 residues. The CDR3 sequence is CASSLPTHRVNGYTF. DNA for the CDR3: TGTGCCAGCAGCTTGCCTACACACAGGGTCAATGGCTACACCTTC.

V usage is TRBV5-5 and J usage is TRBJ2-7, with D maybe TRBD2 (6 bases). V was pared by 7 bases and J by 3 bases, with 17 bases between. Germline-derived CDR1 and CDR2 are SGHKS and YYEKEE (reference sequence). The CDR3 runs 14 residues. The CDR3 region has the DNA TGTGCCAGCTCAGACATTCGGGGGATCTACGAGCAGTACTTC. Its protein is CASSDIRGIYEQYF.

This clone was counted a few times. This chain uses TRBV14 with TRBJ2-2, with a possible D match to TRBD2 (5 bases). V gave up 1 base and J gave up 5 bases, with 8 bases separating them. Germline CDR1 reads SGHDN; CDR2 reads FVKESK. The CDR3 totals 14 residues. The CDR3 reads CASSQVTGTGELFF. The CDR3 DNA reads TGTGCCAGCAGCCAAGTTACGGGGACCGGGGAGCTGTTTTTT.

The genes are TRBV6-5 and TRBJ1-5; tentative D call: TRBD1 (6 bases). Germline V gene data show CDR1 as MNHEY and CDR2 as SVGAGI. Trimming removed 5 bases from V and 0 bases from J, with 8 bases in between. There are 14 residues in the CDR3. The CDR3 nucleotides read TGTGCCAGCAGTAGGGACATTAGCAATCAGCCCCAGCATTTT. Its protein product is CASSRDISNQPQHF.

The chain employs TRBV27 and TRBJ2-7; a weak D match, TRBD1 (5 bases). Between the trimmed V and J ends, which lost 5 bases and 7 bases, there was a span of 21 bases. Germline V gene lookup returns CDR1 MNHEY and CDR2 SMNVEV (reference sequence). This CDR3 has 15 residues. The CDR3 DNA is TGTGCCAGCAGTCCCTCAGGGCCTCAGGGTGTAGAGCAGTACTTC. Amino acids: CASSPSGPQGVEQYF.

This chain links TRBV30 with TRBJ2-7; 7 positions agree with TRBD2. The CDR3 runs to 14 residues. CDR1 is GTSNPN, CDR2 SVGIG, per germline (reference sequence). The V gene end was trimmed by 2 bases and the J gene end by 3 bases; junction bases not matched to a gene: 7. CDR3 DNA: TGTGCCTGGAGTCCCGGGGGGACTCACTACGAGCAGTACTTC. Translated, it gives CAWSPGGTHYEQYF.

The rearrangement links TRBV3-1 (or the pseudogene TRBV3-2) to TRBJ2-3; TRBD2 is a possible D gene (6 bases). CDR3 length equals 18 residues. CDR1 LGHDT and CDR2 YNNKEL come from the germline V gene (reference sequence). V lost 0 bases and J 0 bases, leaving 16 bases between the germline ends. Written as DNA, the CDR3 is TGTGCCAGCAGCCAAGAAGGCCGCGGGACGCCCAGCACAGATACGCAGTATTTT. The encoded protein is CASSQEGRGTPSTDTQYF.